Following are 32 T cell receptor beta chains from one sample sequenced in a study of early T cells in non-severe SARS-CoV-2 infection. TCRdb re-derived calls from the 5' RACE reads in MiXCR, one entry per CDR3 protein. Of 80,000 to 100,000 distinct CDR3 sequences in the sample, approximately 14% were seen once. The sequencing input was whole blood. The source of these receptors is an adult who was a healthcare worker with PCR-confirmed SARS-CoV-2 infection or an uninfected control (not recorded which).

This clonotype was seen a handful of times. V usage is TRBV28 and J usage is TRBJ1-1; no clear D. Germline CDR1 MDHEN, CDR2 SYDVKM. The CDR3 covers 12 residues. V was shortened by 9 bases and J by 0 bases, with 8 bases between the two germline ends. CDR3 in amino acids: CASLRLNTEAFF. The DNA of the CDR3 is TGTGCCAGTCTAAGATTGAACACTGAAGCTTTCTTT. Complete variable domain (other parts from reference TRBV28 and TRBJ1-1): DVKVTQSSRYLVKRTGEKVFLECVQDMDHENMFWYRQDPGLGLRLIYFSYDVKMKEKGDIPEGYSVSREKKERFSLILESASTNQTSMYLCASLRLNTEAFFGQGTRLTVV.

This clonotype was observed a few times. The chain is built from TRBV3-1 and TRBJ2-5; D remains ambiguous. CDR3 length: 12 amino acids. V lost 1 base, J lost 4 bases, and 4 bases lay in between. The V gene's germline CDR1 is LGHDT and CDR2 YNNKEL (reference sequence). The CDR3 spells CASSQVAETQYF. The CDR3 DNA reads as TGTGCCAGCAGCCAAGTCGCAGAGACCCAGTACTTC.

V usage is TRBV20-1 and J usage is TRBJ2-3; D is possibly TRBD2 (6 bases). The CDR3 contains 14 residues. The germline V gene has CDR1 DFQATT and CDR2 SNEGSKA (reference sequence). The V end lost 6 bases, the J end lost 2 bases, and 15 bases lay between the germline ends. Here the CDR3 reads CSAQEGGVTDTQYF. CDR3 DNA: TGCAGTGCCCAAGAGGGCGGGGTCACAGATACGCAGTATTTT.

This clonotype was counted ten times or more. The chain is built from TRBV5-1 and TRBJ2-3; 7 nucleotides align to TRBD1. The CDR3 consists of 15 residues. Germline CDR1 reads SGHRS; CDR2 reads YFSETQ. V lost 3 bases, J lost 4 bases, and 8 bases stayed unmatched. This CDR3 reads CASSSRQGMADTQYF. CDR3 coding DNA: TGCGCCAGCAGCTCACGACAGGGAATGGCAGATACGCAGTATTTT.

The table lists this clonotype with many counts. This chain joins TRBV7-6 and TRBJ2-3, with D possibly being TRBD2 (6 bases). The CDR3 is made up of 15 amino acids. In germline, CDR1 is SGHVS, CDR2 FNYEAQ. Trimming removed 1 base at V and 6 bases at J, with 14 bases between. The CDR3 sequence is CASSLDGGPGDTQYF. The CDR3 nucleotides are TGTGCCAGCAGCTTAGACGGGGGACCTGGGGATACGCAGTATTTT.

In nucleotides, the CDR3 is TGCAGCGTTGAACGGGACGGCGCCTACGAGCAGTACTTC. Encoded protein: CSVERDGAYEQYF. The chain uses TRBV29-1 and TRBJ2-7, with D perhaps given as TRBD1 or TRBD2 (5 bases each). The CDR3 extends over 13 amino acids. V dropped 2 bases and J dropped 2 bases, with 10 bases sitting between them. The germline CDR1 and CDR2 sequences are SQVTM and ANQGSEA.

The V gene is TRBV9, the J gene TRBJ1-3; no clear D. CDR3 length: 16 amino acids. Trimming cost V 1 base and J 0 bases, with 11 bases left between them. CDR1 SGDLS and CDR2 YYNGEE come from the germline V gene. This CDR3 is CASSVTPTTSGNTIYF. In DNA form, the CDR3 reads TGTGCCAGCAGCGTAACTCCGACGACCTCTGGAAACACCATATATTTT.

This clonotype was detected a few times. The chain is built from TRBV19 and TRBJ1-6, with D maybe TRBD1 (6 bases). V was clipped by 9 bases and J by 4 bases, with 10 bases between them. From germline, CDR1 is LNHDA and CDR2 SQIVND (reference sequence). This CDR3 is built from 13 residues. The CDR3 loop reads CASKGEYNSPLHF. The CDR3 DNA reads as TGTGCCAGCAAGGGGGAGTATAATTCACCCCTCCACTTT. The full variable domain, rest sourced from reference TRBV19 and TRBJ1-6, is DGGITQSPKYLFRKEGQNVTLSCEQNLNHDAMYWYRQDPGQGLRLIYYSQIVNDFQKGDIAEGYSVSREKKESFPLTVTSAQKNPTAFYLCASKGEYNSPLHFGNGTRLTVT.

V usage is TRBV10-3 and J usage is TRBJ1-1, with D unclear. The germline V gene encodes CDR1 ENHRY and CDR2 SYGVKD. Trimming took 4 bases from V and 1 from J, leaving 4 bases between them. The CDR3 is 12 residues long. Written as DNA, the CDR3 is TGTGCCATCAGTGTGCGGAACACTGAAGCTTTCTTT. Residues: CAISVRNTEAFF.

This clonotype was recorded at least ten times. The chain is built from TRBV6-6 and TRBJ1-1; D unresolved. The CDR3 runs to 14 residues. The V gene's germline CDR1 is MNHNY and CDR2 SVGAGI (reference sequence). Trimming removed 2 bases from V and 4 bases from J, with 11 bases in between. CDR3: CASSYRAVTTEAFF. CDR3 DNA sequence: TGTGCCAGCAGTTACCGGGCAGTCACCACTGAAGCTTTCTTT.

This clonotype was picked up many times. The CDR3 region is CSARGSTWENTEAFF. The CDR3 DNA reads as TGCAGTGCTAGAGGATCGACTTGGGAGAACACTGAAGCTTTCTTT. V usage is TRBV20-1 and J usage is TRBJ1-1; D not certain. The V gene's germline CDR1 is DFQATT and CDR2 SNEGSKA (reference sequence). The CDR3 contains 15 residues. V gave up 1 base and J gave up 1 base, with 13 bases separating them.

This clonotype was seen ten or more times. CDR3 protein: CASSPDLPNTGELFF. The CDR3, as DNA: TGTGCCAGCAGCCCAGACCTGCCGAACACCGGGGAGCTGTTTTTT. V usage is TRBV7-2 and J usage is TRBJ2-2; D uncertain. Germline values: CDR1 SGHTA, CDR2 FQGNSA. The V end lost 5 bases, the J end lost 0 bases, and 10 bases lay between the germline ends. The CDR3 length is 15 residues.

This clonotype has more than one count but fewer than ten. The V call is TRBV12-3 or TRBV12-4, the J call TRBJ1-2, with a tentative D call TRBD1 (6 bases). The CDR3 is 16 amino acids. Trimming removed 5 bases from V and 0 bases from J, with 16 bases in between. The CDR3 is CASSPSGAGANYGYTF. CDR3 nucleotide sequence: TGTGCCAGCAGTCCCTCGGGGGCAGGGGCTAACTATGGCTACACCTTC.

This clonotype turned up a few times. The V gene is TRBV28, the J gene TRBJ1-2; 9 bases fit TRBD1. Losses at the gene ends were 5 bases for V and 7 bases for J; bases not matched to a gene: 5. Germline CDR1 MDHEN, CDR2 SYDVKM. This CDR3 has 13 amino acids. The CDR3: CASSPGTGLGYTF. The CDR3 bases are TGTGCCAGCAGTCCCGGGACAGGGCTTGGCTACACCTTC.

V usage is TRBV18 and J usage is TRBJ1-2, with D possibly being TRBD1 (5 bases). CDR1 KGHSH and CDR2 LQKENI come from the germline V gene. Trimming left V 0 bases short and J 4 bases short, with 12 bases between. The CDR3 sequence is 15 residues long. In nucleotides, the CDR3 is TGTGCCAGCTCACCACCGAGGGACGGCATCTATGGCTACACCTTC. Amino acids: CASSPPRDGIYGYTF.

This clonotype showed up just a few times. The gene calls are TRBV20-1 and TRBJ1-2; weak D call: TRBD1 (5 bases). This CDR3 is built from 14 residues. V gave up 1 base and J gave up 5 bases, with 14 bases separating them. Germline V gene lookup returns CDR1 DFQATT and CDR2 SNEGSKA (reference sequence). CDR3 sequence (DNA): TGCAGTGCTAGAGGACCAGGGTTGGAGTATGGCTACACCTTC. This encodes CSARGPGLEYGYTF.

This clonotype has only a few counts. The CDR3 protein is CASSLGQINQPQHF. The CDR3, as DNA: TGTGCCAGCAGCTTGGGACAGATCAATCAGCCCCAGCATTTT. The rearrangement uses TRBV7-2 and TRBJ1-5; the match to TRBD1 covers 7 bases. Germline V gene sequence: CDR1 SGHTA, CDR2 FQGNSA. Trimming cost V 3 bases and J 3 bases; bases outside gene matches: 2. CDR3 length equals 14 residues.

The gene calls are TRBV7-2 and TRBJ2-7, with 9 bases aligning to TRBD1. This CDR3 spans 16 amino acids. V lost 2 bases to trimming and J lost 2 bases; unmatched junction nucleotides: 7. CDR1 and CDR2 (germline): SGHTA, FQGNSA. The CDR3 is CASSLRWGTGPYEQYF. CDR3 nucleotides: TGTGCCAGCAGCTTACGCTGGGGGACAGGGCCCTACGAGCAGTACTTC.

The chain's CDR3 is CASSVGQGPYEQYF. The CDR3 nucleotides read TGTGCCAGCAGCGTAGGGCAGGGGCCCTACGAGCAGTACTTC. The chain has TRBV9 and TRBJ2-7; D is possibly TRBD1 (6 bases). The V gene lost 0 bases and the J gene lost 2 bases, with 9 bases spanning the gap. The germline CDR1 and CDR2 sequences are SGDLS and YYNGEE. There are 14 residues in the CDR3.

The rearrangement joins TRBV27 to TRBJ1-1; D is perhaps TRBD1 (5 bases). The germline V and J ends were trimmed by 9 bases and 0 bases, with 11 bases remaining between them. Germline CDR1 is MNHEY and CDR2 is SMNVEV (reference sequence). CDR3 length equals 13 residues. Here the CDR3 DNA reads TGTGCCAGGGGGGAAGGGATGAACACTGAAGCTTTCTTT. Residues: CARGEGMNTEAFF.

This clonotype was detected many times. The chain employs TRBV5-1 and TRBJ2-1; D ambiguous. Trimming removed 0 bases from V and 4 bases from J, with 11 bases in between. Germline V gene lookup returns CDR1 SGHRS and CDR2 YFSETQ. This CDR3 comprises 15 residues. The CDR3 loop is CASSLATTQYNEQFF. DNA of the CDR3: TGCGCCAGCAGCTTGGCCACGACCCAATACAATGAGCAGTTCTTC.

CDR3 protein: CASSLNSWVAGGERNEQFF. The CDR3 region has the DNA TGTGCCAGCAGCCTTAACTCCTGGGTAGCGGGGGGCGAGAGGAATGAGCAGTTCTTC. The chain combines TRBV7-6 with TRBJ2-1; 10 bases agree with TRBD2. The germline V gene has CDR1 SGHVS and CDR2 FNYEAQ. The CDR3 is 19 residues long. Unmatched junction bases numbered 20, after V lost 5 bases and J lost 7 bases.

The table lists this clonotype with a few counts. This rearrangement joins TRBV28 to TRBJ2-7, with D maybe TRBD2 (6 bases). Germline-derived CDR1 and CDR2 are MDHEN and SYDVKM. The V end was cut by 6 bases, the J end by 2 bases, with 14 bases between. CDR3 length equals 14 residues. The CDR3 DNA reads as TGTGCCAGCAGACAGATAGCGGCGGCCTACGAGCAGTACTTC. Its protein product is CASRQIAAAYEQYF.

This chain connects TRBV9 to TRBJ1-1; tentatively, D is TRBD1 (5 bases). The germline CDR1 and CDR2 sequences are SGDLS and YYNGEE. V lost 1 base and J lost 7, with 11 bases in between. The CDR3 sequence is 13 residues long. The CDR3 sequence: CASSVRGDGEAFF. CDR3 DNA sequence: TGTGCCAGCAGCGTAAGGGGTGACGGTGAAGCTTTCTTT.

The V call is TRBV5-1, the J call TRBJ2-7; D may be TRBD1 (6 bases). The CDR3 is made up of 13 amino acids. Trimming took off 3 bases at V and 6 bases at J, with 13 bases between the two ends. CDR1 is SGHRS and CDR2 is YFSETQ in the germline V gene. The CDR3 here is CASSSGQGSEQYF. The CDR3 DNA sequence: TGCGCCAGCAGCTCAGGGCAGGGGAGCGAGCAGTACTTC.

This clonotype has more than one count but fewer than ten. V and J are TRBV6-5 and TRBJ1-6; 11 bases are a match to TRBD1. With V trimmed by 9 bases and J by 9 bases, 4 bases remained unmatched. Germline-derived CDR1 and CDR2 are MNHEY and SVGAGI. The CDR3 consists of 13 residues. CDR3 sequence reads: CASCGTGGSPLHF. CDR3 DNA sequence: TGTGCCAGTTGTGGGACAGGGGGTTCACCCCTCCACTTT.

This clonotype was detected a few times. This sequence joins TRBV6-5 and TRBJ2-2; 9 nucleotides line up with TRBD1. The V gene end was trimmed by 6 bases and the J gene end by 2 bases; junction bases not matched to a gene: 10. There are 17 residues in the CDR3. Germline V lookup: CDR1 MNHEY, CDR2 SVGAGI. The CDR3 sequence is CASSYPRDRVNTGELFF. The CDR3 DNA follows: TGTGCCAGCAGCTATCCCCGGGACAGGGTCAACACCGGGGAGCTGTTTTTT.

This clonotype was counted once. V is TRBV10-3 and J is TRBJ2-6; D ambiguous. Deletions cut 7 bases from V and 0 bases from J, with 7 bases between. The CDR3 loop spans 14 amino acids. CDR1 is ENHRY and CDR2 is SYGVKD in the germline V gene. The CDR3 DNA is TGTGCCATCAACGGAGCCTCTGGGGCCAACGTCCTGACTTTC. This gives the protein CAINGASGANVLTF.

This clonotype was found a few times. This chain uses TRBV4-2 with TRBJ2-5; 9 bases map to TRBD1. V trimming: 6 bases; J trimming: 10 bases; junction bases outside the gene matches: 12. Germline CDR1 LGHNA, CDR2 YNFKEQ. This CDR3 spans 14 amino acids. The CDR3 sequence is CASSRDRDLEGQYF. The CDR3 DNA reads TGTGCCAGCAGTCGGGACAGGGACCTTGAGGGCCAGTACTTC.

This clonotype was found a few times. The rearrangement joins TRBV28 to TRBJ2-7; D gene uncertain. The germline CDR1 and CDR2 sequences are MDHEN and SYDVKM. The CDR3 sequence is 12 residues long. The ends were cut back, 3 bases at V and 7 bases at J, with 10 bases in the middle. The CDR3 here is CASSLGLSEQYF. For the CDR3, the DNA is TGTGCCAGCAGTTTGGGTCTCTCAGAGCAGTACTTC.

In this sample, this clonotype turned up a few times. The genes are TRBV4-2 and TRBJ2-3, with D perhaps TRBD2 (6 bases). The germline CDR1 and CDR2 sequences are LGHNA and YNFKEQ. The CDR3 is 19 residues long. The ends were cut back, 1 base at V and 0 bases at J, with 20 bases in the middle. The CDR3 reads CASSQGGLGRGGSTDTQYF. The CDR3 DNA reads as TGTGCCAGCAGCCAAGGCGGTTTGGGGCGGGGCGGGAGCACAGATACGCAGTATTTT.

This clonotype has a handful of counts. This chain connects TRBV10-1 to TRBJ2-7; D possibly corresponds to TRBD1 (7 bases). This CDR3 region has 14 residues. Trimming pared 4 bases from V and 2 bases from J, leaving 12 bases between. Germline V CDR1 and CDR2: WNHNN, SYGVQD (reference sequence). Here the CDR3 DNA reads TGCGCCAGCAGTGGGAGGGACAGACCCTACGAGCAGTACTTC. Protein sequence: CASSGRDRPYEQYF.